This T cell receptor (beta chain) was identified in a study of spatial heterogeneity in lung cancer. Study background: There were, on average, more than nine raw-read appearances for each unique TCR and UMI combination.

Every molecule of TCR cDNA had its own unique molecular identifier. TCRdb called the 5' RACE reads again in MiXCR, with one record for every CDR3 protein. The sample lists about 11,000 distinct CDR3 sequences, less than 5.5% occurring once. This CDR3 region has 15 residues. Germline values: CDR1 DFQATT, CDR2 SNEGSKA (reference sequence). V lost 0 bases and J lost 2, with 12 bases in between. This sample's time point: sample taken at primary tumor resection. No cell sorting; template was whole RNA from tumor, lung tissue or PBMC. With regard to this clonotype: Its target is not known. The library was built for alpha chains, so this beta chain is an off-target read and its size means little.

Study results and caveats: The study found that expanded intratumoral alpha and beta TCR counts tracked tumor mutation counts.

The chain is built from TRBV20-1 and TRBJ2-3; possible D gene TRBD1, 5 bases. Sample: lung tumor tissue, taken at surgery. The receptor was derived from a male donor with early-stage non-small cell lung cancer. CDR3 sequence (DNA): TGCAGTGCTAGAGATAGTGGACACCTCACAGATACGCAGTATTTT. Protein product: CSARDSGHLTDTQYF.